This TCR beta chain was sequenced during a study of CD8 T cells in ankylosing spondylitis (dated by TCRdb to 2016 to 2017). Some background on the complete study: T cell receptor beta repertoires were profiled in healthy donors and ankylosing spondylitis patients so that disease-linked TCR variants could be found. The full study cohort was made up of about two dozen ankylosing spondylitis patients and about a hundred healthy donors. Peripheral blood samples were taken, and synovial fluid was additionally collected from ankylosing spondylitis patients.

Sequencing relied on an Illumina HiSeq 2500. Quantitative 5'-RACE with molecular barcodes was used to prepare TCR beta libraries. As for how the authors treated the data: To identify disease-linked TCR variants, a new computational method was used, one built on a probabilistic model of VDJ rearrangement. In TCRdb, the public reads were trimmed at Q25 with fastp and aligned with MiXCR, with productive beta chains retained. Every entry covers one CDR3 protein and lists the most common genes and DNA from its rows. TCRdb's processing, not the authors' own work, is the source of the V and J calls. The sample table contains 220,000 or so distinct CDR3 sequences; only one count was recorded for 15% to 20% of them. The ten most abundant clones make up roughly 46% of the sample. General study outcomes and caveats: The disease-linked clones showed a CD8+ phenotype and occurred at relatively low frequencies in peripheral blood. A TCR beta motif made up of seven or eight highly homologous amino acid variants appeared to be characteristic of blood from ankylosing spondylitis patients. Some motif variants were previously reported in synovial fluid and blood of reactive arthritis patients, suggesting common disease-initiation mechanisms. The disease-linked clones were reported as significantly enriched in matched synovial fluid samples from ankylosing spondylitis patients.

Sequences MDHEN (CDR1) and SYDVKM (CDR2) are obtained from the germline V gene. From cysteine to phenylalanine, the CDR3 is 15 amino acids long. Of all the DNA, just the CDR3 is kept, 45 bases in frame from base 1. At the junction V is shortened by 1 base and J by 4 bases; bases outside the gene matches: 3. This clonotype has just a few counts. The clone's antigen remains unknown. No base-level quality is on record; no much larger clone is a single base apart. The sequencing sample was made of blood, either unsorted or a sorted T cell fraction (not recorded which). The receptor comes from a male donor with ankylosing spondylitis. Rearrangement joined TRBV28 to TRBJ2-1; 8 bases in the junction line up with TRBD1. The CDR3 sequence is CASSLYRTGYNEQFF. The DNA is TGTGCCAGCAGTTTATACCGGACAGGGTACAATGAGCAGTTCTTC.